This T cell receptor (beta chain) was documented in a study of cytomegalovirus exposure and HLA in healthy donors (TCRdb year 2017). In the study overall: According to an earlier analysis of 587 of the donors, about 170 million T cells yielded over 100 million unique TCR beta sequences and around 300 Gb of sequence data. The study combined high-throughput TCR immunosequencing, statistical association of individual TCRs with disease status, and machine learning to predict cytomegalovirus infection status. The later analysis used no new phenotypic data to find candidate immune exposures, relying instead on TCR beta sequences and their occurrence across donors. The study used immunosequencing to profile the T cell repertoires of about 670 subjects and linked those repertoires to cytomegalovirus serostatus. Both class I and class II loci were covered by HLA typing, at four-digit resolution. An early release covering around 630 HLA-typed donors comprised about 300 gigabases of sequencing data and approximately 85 million unique TCR sequences. In addition to the first cohort of 666 subjects, a separate validation cohort of 100 to 150 different subjects was used. In a later analysis, previously published TCR beta repertoires from several hundred donors were re-analyzed and high-resolution HLA genotyping was added so that TCR occurrence patterns could be studied. The study aimed to test whether signatures of past pathogen exposure could be identified by cataloging public T cell receptors. All discovery cohort repertoires had been generated on a single sequencing platform. Of the roughly 400 genotyped donors, approximately 82% fell in the genetic ancestry cluster associated with self-reported Caucasian donors. A handful of DR-DQ haplotypes were handled as single units for association and clustering because linkage in the cohort was strong. Genome-wide SNP genotypes for about 55% of the roughly 670 donors were used in a later genetic analysis, which treated that subset as a discovery cohort. Across around 400 genotyped donors of the cohort, an average of 235,054 unique TCR beta nucleotide sequences per donor were sequenced, and 15% to 20% of those sequences were non-productive. Donor age, sex, ethnicity and CMV serostatus were collected together with the repertoire data. In an earlier analysis of more than 550 of the donors, high-throughput TCR beta sequencing was used to judge whether each TCR beta V gene segment behaved as functional or pseudogenic. Typing coverage varied by locus: roughly 629-630 donors for A, B, C, DRB1 and DQB1; more than 500 for DQA1; approximately 610 for DPA1; roughly 450 for DPB1.

The library was prepared using the immunoSEQ multiplex PCR assay. A mixture of 60 forward primers for TCR Vbeta segments and 13 reverse primers for TCR Jbeta segments was used in the multiplex PCR. A multiplex PCR assay on genomic DNA amplified the CDR3 region of rearranged TCR beta genes. On the Illumina HiSeq System, the amplified TCR beta libraries were sequenced as 87-base-pair reads. The source study handled its data this way. In a later analysis, approximately 74 million unique TCR beta chains were counted across the approximately 640 repertoires, and roughly 10 million of these chains were shared by at least two donors. Raw reads were error-corrected and collapsed into unique sequences with a nearest-neighbor algorithm that merged closely related sequences to remove PCR and sequencing errors. CDR3 sequences were aligned to IMGT reference sequences to assign V, D and J gene segments. For a sequence to be retained, a match of at least six nucleotides was required to both a V gene segment and a J gene segment. Rearrangements were classified as productive when the CDR3 lacked stop codons and remained in frame with V and J, and all other rearrangements were classified as non-productive. CDR3 was defined by IMGT convention, running from the second conserved V-encoded cysteine to the conserved J-encoded phenylalanine. In an earlier analysis of roughly 580 of the donors, sequences lacking an unambiguous match to a single V gene segment were excluded. An earlier analysis of 450 to 650 of the donors called V segments functional above 56.7% productive rearrangements and segregating when the between-donor standard deviation exceeded 5%. A statistical classification framework was developed to diagnose cytomegalovirus status using the catalog of TCR beta chain sequences. V and J gene assignment, in a later analysis, came from comparing TCR nucleotide sequences with IMGT/GENE-DB human TR gene sequences. The TCRdist pipeline was used in a later analysis to assign CDR3 sequences and most-parsimonious VDJ recombination scenarios. A later analysis defined each TCR beta chain by its CDR3 amino acid sequence plus V-gene family, and excluded reads lacking a unique V-gene family. As a way to deal with suspected cross-contamination and a sequencing artifact, a later analysis dropped 450 to 700 nucleotide sequences that were highly shared and had low generation probability. In a later analysis, a clonal expansion index was calculated for each public chain from normalized within-repertoire ranks of inferred template counts. A later analysis computed generation probabilities with a VDJ recombination model fitted to out-of-frame rearrangements, and checked the results against IGoR. Hypergeometric tests were used in a later analysis to score TCR-TCR, TCR-HLA and TCR-CMV co-occurrence, with a repertoire-size bias correction applied to the TCR pairs. In a later analysis, false discovery rates were estimated by permuting HLA or CMV assignments 20 times. In a later analysis, co-occurring TCRs were grouped using DBSCAN, and TCRdist sequence similarity was added for clustering within HLA-allele-positive subsets. Co-occurrence clustering excluded repertoires with fewer than 30,000 or more than 120,000 public chains, plus five with anomalous nucleotide sharing. TCRdb mirrors the immuneACCESS table, restricted to in-frame sequences. Some clones are absent from its copies; in checked studies, under half trace to an unresolved V gene, and the reason for the others is unknown. D and trimming were read from the DNA, whereas the V and J calls and clone size are those reported in that table. The sample table shows 130,000 or so clones, and approximately 61% are seen once. Jointly, the top ten make up under 2.5% of the sample.

The cohort was made up of roughly 670 healthy bone marrow donors. All cohort members were sampled while nominally healthy, although unrecorded immune exposures were likely present. The donor tested CMV seronegative and was one of the 352 seronegative cohort members. A peripheral blood sample was collected from each donor, and TCR beta sequencing was performed on peripheral blood mononuclear cells. Genomic DNA extraction from the blood cell samples was performed with the Qiagen DNeasy Blood Extraction Kit. Findings and caveats that apply to the study as a whole: A further reported finding was that TCR beta sequences accurately predicted the HLA-A and HLA-B alleles for most subjects in the first cohort. In a later analysis, the rate of TCR association differed among HLA loci, with DRB1 alleles having the most associated TCRs and HLA-C alleles having the fewest. A later genetic analysis reported fewer N-insertions in productive TCRs among donors in an Asian-associated ancestry cluster than the approximately 700-donor mean. Because counts were too low, about 18 rarely observed V segments, including chromosome 9 orphons, were excluded from the earlier analysis of 500 to 700 of the donors. Linkage disequilibrium might explain the correlated functional status among segregating V segments, but an unknown experimental factor could not be excluded. V-gene and J-gene trimming of TCR beta chains was associated with a missense DCLRE1C variant in a later genetic analysis, and the association was replicated in an independent cohort. The cohort was sequenced for TCR beta chains only, and without alpha or paired-chain data the features that could be detected were limited. In both the original and validation cohorts, the classifier was reported to diagnose cytomegalovirus status with high specificity and sensitivity. The study gave a list of some 150 TCR beta chains associated with cytomegalovirus. In an earlier analysis of over 550 of the donors, most TCR beta V segments were observed in productive rearrangements about 90% or about 30% of the time, broadly matching IMGT annotations. Some IMGT-functional V segments, including TRBV6-2 and TRBV6-3, could not be told apart with the 87-base-pair reads, so those segments were excluded. Roughly uniform sequencing depth across donors was assumed in presence/absence analyses, although this assumption may not hold. At a false discovery rate of 0.05, a later analysis linked 16,951 TCR beta sequences to specific HLA alleles. A few of the identified cytomegalovirus-associated TCR beta chains were confirmed in vitro to be specific for cytomegalovirus antigens. The sequencing pipeline was judged likely to have produced a cluster of highly shared sequence variants as a technical artifact. The only immune exposure information available for the cohort was CMV serostatus. Because HLA typing was unavailable for some donors at each locus, only the typed subset was used in association tests. In a later analysis, most CMV-associated TCR beta chains were found to appear HLA-restricted, with HLA associations seemingly driven largely by CMV exposure. A later analysis found that HLA-associated TCR beta chains were more clonally expanded and had lower generation probabilities than equally common non-associated chains. Assigning TCR associations to individual alleles was difficult when HLA alleles, especially DR and DQ, strongly co-occurred. In a later analysis, several top co-occurrence clusters were reported to appear linked to parvovirus B19, influenza, CMV and Epstein-Barr virus. Most TCR sequences were seen in very few donors, while some public TCRs were found in many individuals. The authors suggested that the approach could potentially be generalized to other disease states and immunological phenotypes.

The CDR3 numbers 15 residues from cysteine through phenylalanine. CDR3 DNA is the only sequence kept; it has 45 bases, read in frame from the first base. Relative to germline, V is missing 3 bases and J is missing 5 bases, with 4 bases of the junction outside any gene match. Looking up the germline V gene yields CDR1 SGHTA and CDR2 FQGNSA. As concerns this clone: Which antigen it targets is not known. No base qualities exist here, and no much larger clone lies one base off it.

Recombination connected TRBV7-2 to TRBJ2-5, with 12 central nucleotides matching TRBD2. Sequenced input: PBMCs. The TCR sequence derives from a woman in her 40s in good health and CMV-seronegative. The encoded CDR3 is CASSFASGGAETQYF. The base sequence is TGTGCCAGCAGCTTCGCTAGCGGGGGGGCGGAGACCCAGTACTTC.